This T cell receptor beta chain is from a study of cytomegalovirus exposure and HLA in healthy donors. Method: immunoSEQ multiplex PCR; TCRdb's copy keeps in-frame clones and lacks some. The sample includes about 120,000 clones, 70% to 90% of them seen just once. The CDR3 is 16 amino acids. V shed 5 bases and J shed 2 bases, with 17 bases lying between them. Germline CDR1 reads SGHTA; CDR2 reads FQGNSA. This clonotype was sampled from a woman aged 25 to 39 in good health and CMV-seronegative. Sequencing was performed on PBMCs. The chain links TRBV7-2 to TRBJ2-3; weak D call: TRBD1 (5 bases). In nucleotides, the CDR3 is TGTGCCAGCAGCCGAAGACAGACAACGTTCACAGATACGCAGTATTTT. Translated, it gives CASSRRQTTFTDTQYF.